These 26 T cell receptor beta chains came from one sample sequenced in a study of cytomegalovirus exposure and HLA in healthy donors. PCR employed 60 Vbeta and 13 Jbeta primers. Produced via immunoSEQ multiplex PCR; TCRdb's table is partial and in-frame only. The sample holds fewer than 200,000 clones, roughly 77% seen once. Sequencing was done on a sample of PBMCs. These receptors came from a woman between 18 and 29 years old in good health and CMV-seronegative.

The chain carries TRBV6-5 and TRBJ2-7; 8 bases align to TRBD2. The CDR3 contains 12 residues. Germline CDR1 MNHEY, CDR2 SVGAGI. V lost 6 bases and J lost 11; bases outside the gene matches: 9. CDR3 amino acids: CASRAGVRGEYF. CDR3 nucleotides: TGTGCCAGCAGAGCGGGAGTCAGGGGAGAGTACTTC.

J is TRBJ1-1 and V is TRBV7-8; D is undetermined. Trimming cost V 1 base and J 3 bases, with 9 bases left between them. This CDR3 is built from 14 residues. Germline CDR1 SGHVS, CDR2 FQNEAQ. CDR3 sequence (DNA): TGTGCCAGCAGCTTAGAGCGGGTCTACACTGAAGCTTTCTTT. Translating it yields CASSLERVYTEAFF.

The chain has TRBV7-9 and TRBJ1-2; 7 bases fit TRBD1. Per the germline V gene, CDR1 is SEHNR and CDR2 is FQNEAQ (reference sequence). With V trimmed by 1 base and J by 4 bases, 6 bases remained unmatched. The CDR3 is 15 amino acids. The CDR3 protein is CASSLGQGGGYGYTF. For the CDR3, the DNA is TGTGCCAGCAGCTTAGGACAGGGTGGGGGCTATGGCTACACCTTC.

This sequence joins TRBV7-3 and TRBJ2-3; D unclear. This CDR3 spans 14 amino acids. Germline V lookup: CDR1 SGHTA, CDR2 FQGTGA. V was trimmed by 4 bases and J by 2 bases, leaving 10 bases between them. The CDR3 region has the DNA TGTGCCAGCAGCTCTTACTCTTTCACAGATACGCAGTATTTT. It specifies CASSSYSFTDTQYF.

This chain joins TRBV6-1 and TRBJ1-1; 9 bases line up with TRBD1. The CDR3 runs to 14 residues. V was clipped by 6 bases and J by 1 base; unmatched bases: 3. The germline CDR1 and CDR2 sequences are MNHNS and SASEGT. This CDR3 reads CASSWGQGNTEAFF. CDR3 sequence (DNA): TGTGCCAGCAGCTGGGGACAGGGGAACACTGAAGCTTTCTTT.

This clone was detected only a few times. V and J are TRBV4-2 and TRBJ2-2, with D possibly being TRBD1 (6 bases). The CDR3 loop spans 16 amino acids. Germline V gene sequence: CDR1 LGHNA, CDR2 YNFKEQ. V shed 3 bases and J shed 5 bases, with 16 bases lying between them. The CDR3: CASSHPSDRTTGELFF. The CDR3 DNA is TGTGCCAGCAGCCATCCCTCCGACAGGACTACCGGGGAGCTGTTTTTT.

This clone has only a few counts. The rearrangement joins TRBV5-1 to TRBJ2-1, with a tentative D call TRBD2 (6 bases). Looked up from germline, CDR1 is SGHRS and CDR2 is YFSETQ. Trimming removed 0 bases at V and 6 bases at J, with 10 bases between. CDR3 length equals 14 residues. CDR3 DNA: TGCGCCAGCAGCTTGGGGGAGGTTTCCAATGAGCAGTTCTTC. This sequence encodes CASSLGEVSNEQFF.

This chain links TRBV11-3 with TRBJ2-7; D might be TRBD1 (5 bases). V lost 5 bases and J 3 bases, leaving 8 bases between the germline ends. This CDR3 has 12 residues. The V gene's germline CDR1 is SGHNT and CDR2 YENEEA. The CDR3 DNA reads as TGTGCCAGCAGCGCAGGGCGCTACGAGCAGTACTTC. It encodes CASSAGRYEQYF.

The J gene is TRBJ2-7, the V gene TRBV6-1; perhaps TRBD1 as D (6 bases). CDR1 is MNHNS and CDR2 is SASEGT in the germline V gene. CDR3 length equals 15 residues. V dropped 4 bases and J dropped 0 bases, with 13 bases sitting between them. CDR3 nucleotides: TGTGCCAGCAGTGGGATGGACAGCCTCTCCTACGAGCAGTACTTC. Translating it yields CASSGMDSLSYEQYF.

In its sample, this clone was seen once. V gene TRBV2 combines with J gene TRBJ1-4; D not resolved. Germline CDR1 SNHLY, CDR2 FYNNEI. V lost 6 bases and J 7 bases, leaving 15 bases between the germline ends. The CDR3 has 14 residues. The CDR3 loop is CASSDEASGEKLFF. In nucleotides, the CDR3 is TGTGCCAGCAGCGACGAGGCGTCGGGTGAAAAACTGTTTTTT.

CDR3 in amino acids: CASSSQQTNTEAFF. The CDR3 bases are TGTGCCAGTAGTAGTCAACAGACGAACACTGAAGCTTTCTTT. The chain is built from TRBV19 and TRBJ1-1; no clear D. The germline V and J ends were trimmed by 4 bases and 1 base, with 10 bases remaining between them. Germline CDR1 LNHDA, CDR2 SQIVND (reference sequence). This CDR3 spans 14 amino acids.

The genes are TRBV6-5 and TRBJ1-5, with 10 positions matching TRBD1. The trim removed 6 bases at V and 9 bases at J, leaving 11 bases unmatched. Per germline, CDR1 MNHEY and CDR2 SVGAGI. The CDR3 covers 15 residues. The DNA of the CDR3 is TGTGCCAGCAGGTTGGGACAGGGGACAAGTTTGCCCCAGCATTTT. Translated, it gives CASRLGQGTSLPQHF.

The chain uses TRBV7-2 and TRBJ1-5, with D unresolved. The CDR3 contains 15 residues. The germline gives CDR1 SGHTA, CDR2 FQGNSA. The V end was cut by 1 base, the J end by 1 base, with 8 bases between. Here the CDR3 reads CASSLGPESNQPQHF. In DNA, the CDR3 is TGTGCCAGCAGCTTAGGCCCGGAGAGCAATCAGCCCCAGCATTTT. Full variable domain (remainder filled in from reference TRBV7-2 and TRBJ1-5): GAGVSQSPSNKVTEKGKDVELRCDPISGHTALYWYRQSLGQGLEFLIYFQGNSAPDKSGLPSDRFSAERTGGSVSTLTIQRTQQEDSAVYLCASSLGPESNQPQHFGDGTRLSIL.

This clone was detected once. This chain connects TRBV7-9 to TRBJ1-4; D call uncertain. In germline, CDR1 is SEHNR, CDR2 FQNEAQ (reference sequence). CDR3 length: 15 residues. V was shortened by 6 bases and J by 5 bases, with 16 bases between the two germline ends. The CDR3 DNA is TGTGCCAGCAGTGCAAGCATCGTATTAAATGAAAAACTGTTTTTT. Residues: CASSASIVLNEKLFF. Looking up the rest from reference TRBV7-9 and TRBJ1-4 gives the full variable domain: DTGVSQNPRHKITKRGQNVTFRCDPISEHNRLYWYRQTLGQGPEFLTYFQNEAQLEKSRLLSDRFSAERPKGSFSTLEIQRTEQGDSAMYLCASSASIVLNEKLFFGSGTQLSVL.

The chain has TRBV7-6 and TRBJ1-1, with D possibly TRBD1 on 6 matching bases. CDR3 length equals 17 residues. V was shortened by 3 bases and J by 1 base, with 18 bases between the two germline ends. Germline CDR1 SGHVS, CDR2 FNYEAQ. Here the CDR3 reads CASSLPTAGATNTEAFF. CDR3 coding DNA: TGTGCCAGCAGCTTGCCTACGGCAGGGGCTACGAACACTGAAGCTTTCTTT.

The gene calls are TRBV9 and TRBJ2-7, with 8 bases matching TRBD1. Per the germline V gene, CDR1 is SGDLS and CDR2 is YYNGEE. The CDR3 is 15 amino acids. V shed 0 bases, J shed 6 bases, and the junction held 8 bases outside the gene matches. The CDR3 sequence is CASSVGGQAGAEQYF. The DNA of the CDR3 is TGTGCCAGCAGCGTAGGGGGACAGGCCGGGGCCGAGCAGTACTTC.

Details on this clone: Germline is not matched at one junction end, which may reflect a read error. V and J are TRBV4-1 and TRBJ2-2, with a possible D match to TRBD2 (6 bases). The CDR3 is 17 amino acids. The germline V gene has CDR1 MGHRA and CDR2 YSYEKL. As DNA, the CDR3 is TGCGCCAGCAGCCGCGGCGGGGCCCTGCTTAACATCGGGGAGCTGTTTTTT. It encodes CASSRGGALLNIGELFF.

The J gene is TRBJ2-3, the V gene TRBV11-2, with 9 nucleotides matching TRBD2. The CDR3 sequence is 16 residues long. The J segment lost 5 bases and the V segment lost 0 bases, leaving 6 bases of the junction unmatched. Per germline, CDR1 SGHAT and CDR2 FQNNGV. DNA of the CDR3: TGTGCCAGCAGCTTAGACCCAGCGGGGGGCCGAGATACGCAGTATTTT. Translated: CASSLDPAGGRDTQYF.

The V and J genes are TRBV10-1 and TRBJ1-3; TRBD1 matches 8 bases. The CDR3 contains 15 residues. V gave up 3 bases and J gave up 2 bases; unmatched junction bases: 3. The germline CDR1 and CDR2 sequences are WNHNN and SYGVQD (reference sequence). CDR3 protein: CASSEYRGAGNTIYF. DNA of the CDR3: TGCGCCAGCAGTGAATACAGGGGGGCTGGAAACACCATATATTTT.

The J gene is TRBJ2-1, the V gene TRBV5-5; 15 positions agree with TRBD2. Germline lookup yields CDR1 SGHKS and CDR2 YYEKEE (reference sequence). V shed 4 bases, J shed 5 bases, and the junction held 7 bases outside the gene matches. The CDR3 length is 17 residues. The CDR3 sequence: CASSDGLAGGGHNEQFF. CDR3 nucleotides: TGTGCCAGCAGCGACGGACTAGCGGGAGGGGGTCACAATGAGCAGTTCTTC. Complete variable domain (other parts from reference TRBV5-5 and TRBJ2-1): DAGVTQSPTHLIKTRGQQVTLRCSPISGHKSVSWYQQVLGQGPQFIFQYYEKEERGRGNFPDRFSARQFPNYSSELNVNALLLGDSALYLCASSDGLAGGGHNEQFFGPGTRLTVL.

V gene TRBV5-1 combines with J gene TRBJ1-1; 7 bases line up with TRBD1. CDR3 size: 15 residues. V dropped 1 base and J dropped 1; count of bases not matched to a gene: 4. Germline V CDR1 and CDR2: SGHRS, YFSETQ. CDR3 sequence: CASSLFYRGNTEAFF. CDR3 nucleotides: TGCGCCAGCAGCTTGTTTTACAGGGGGAACACTGAAGCTTTCTTT.

The chain employs TRBV13 and TRBJ1-5, with D unresolved. V lost 0 bases and J lost 2, with 11 bases in between. The CDR3 length is 16 residues. CDR1 PRHDT and CDR2 FYEKMQ come from the germline V gene (reference sequence). DNA for the CDR3: TGTGCCAGCAGCTTAGGCCTAAGCGCGGGCAATCAGCCCCAGCATTTT. Protein product: CASSLGLSAGNQPQHF.

CDR3 amino acids: CASSPGSGTIIGTQYF. The CDR3 DNA is TGTGCCAGCTCACCGGGTAGCGGGACGATAATCGGGACCCAGTACTTC. The chain uses TRBV18 and TRBJ2-5; the match to TRBD2 covers 8 bases. Germline trimming cut 3 bases from V and 7 bases from J; bases unmatched to any gene: 13. Per germline, CDR1 KGHSH and CDR2 LQKENI. The CDR3 is made up of 16 amino acids.

This rearrangement joins TRBV5-1 to TRBJ1-1; 9 positions agree with TRBD1. J lost 4 bases, V lost 0 bases, and 1 base had no gene match. Germline-derived CDR1 and CDR2 are SGHRS and YFSETQ. This CDR3 spans 14 amino acids. The CDR3 DNA sequence: TGCGCCAGCAGCTTGGGGACAGGGGCCACTGAAGCTTTCTTT. Its translation: CASSLGTGATEAFF.

As concerns this clone: Other DNA sequences in the sample encode the same CDR3. This chain links TRBV2 with TRBJ2-3; D perhaps matches TRBD1 (6 bases). V gave up 4 bases and J gave up 8 bases, with 16 bases separating them. CDR3 length equals 14 residues. Germline CDR1 reads SNHLY; CDR2 reads FYNNEI. CDR3 region: CASSAGAARLTQYF. The DNA of the CDR3 is TGTGCCAGCAGTGCAGGGGCTGCGAGGCTTACGCAGTATTTT.

The V call is TRBV4-1, the J call TRBJ2-1; D gene ambiguous. With 3 bases removed from V and 7 bases from J, the gap between germline ends came to 13 bases. Germline V gives CDR1 MGHRA, CDR2 YSYEKL. CDR3 size: 14 residues. The CDR3 is CASSQGPAVNEQFF. The CDR3, as DNA: TGCGCCAGCAGCCAGGGCCCCGCTGTGAATGAGCAGTTCTTC.